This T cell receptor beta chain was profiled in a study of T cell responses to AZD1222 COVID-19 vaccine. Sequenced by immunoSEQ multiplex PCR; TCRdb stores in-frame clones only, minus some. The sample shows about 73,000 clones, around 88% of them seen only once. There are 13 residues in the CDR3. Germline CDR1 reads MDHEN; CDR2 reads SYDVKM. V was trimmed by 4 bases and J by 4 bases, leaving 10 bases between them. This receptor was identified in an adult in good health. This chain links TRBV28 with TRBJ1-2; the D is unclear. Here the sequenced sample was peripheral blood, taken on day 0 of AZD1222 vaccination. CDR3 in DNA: TGTGCCAGCAGTTCGAGACTCCTCTATGGCTACACCTTC. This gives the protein CASSSRLLYGYTF.